This note documents a single T cell receptor beta chain sequence. The data derive from a study of blood T cell repertoires in COVID-19. In the study overall: Specimens from acute and convalescent COVID-19 originated in the United States, Italy and Spain. The cDNA or gDNA used as material had been derived from T cells, B-cell-depleted T cells, or PBMCs.

Looked up from germline, CDR1 is MDHEN and CDR2 is SYDVKM. Trimming took off 7 bases at V and 0 bases at J, with 13 bases between the two ends. This CDR3 contains 15 residues. Original processing notes: Using reference gene primer amplification, nucleated cell counts were estimated. Sequenced by immunoSEQ multiplex PCR; TCRdb stores in-frame clones only, minus some. The DNA was the basis for D and trimming; V, J and clone size are from that table. This sample yields around 280,000 clones, of which just under 85% are seen a single time; over 3.5% belongs to the top ten. V is TRBV28 and J is TRBJ1-5; maybe TRBD1 (5 bases). This TCR was sampled from a woman aged 50 to 60 with active or convalescent COVID-19. The source material was peripheral blood. DNA of the CDR3: TGTGCCAGCACCCCCGGGGGACTTAGCAATCAGCCCCAGCATTTT. Its translation: CASTPGGLSNQPQHF.